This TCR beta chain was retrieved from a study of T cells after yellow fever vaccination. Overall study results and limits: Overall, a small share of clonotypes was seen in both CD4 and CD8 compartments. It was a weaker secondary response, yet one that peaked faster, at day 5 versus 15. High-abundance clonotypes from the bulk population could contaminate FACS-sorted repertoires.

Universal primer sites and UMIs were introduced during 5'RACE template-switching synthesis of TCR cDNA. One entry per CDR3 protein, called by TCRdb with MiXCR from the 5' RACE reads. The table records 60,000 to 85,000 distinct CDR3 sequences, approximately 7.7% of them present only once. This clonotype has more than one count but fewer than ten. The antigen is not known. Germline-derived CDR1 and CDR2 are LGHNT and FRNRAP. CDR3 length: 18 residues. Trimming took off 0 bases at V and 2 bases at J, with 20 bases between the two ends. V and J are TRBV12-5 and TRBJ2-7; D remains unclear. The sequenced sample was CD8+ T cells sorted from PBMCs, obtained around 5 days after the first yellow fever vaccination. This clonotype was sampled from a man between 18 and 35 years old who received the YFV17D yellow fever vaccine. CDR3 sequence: CASGLVLVGRAVTYEQYF. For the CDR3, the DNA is TGTGCTAGTGGTTTGGTACTGGTTGGTAGGGCTGTAACCTACGAGCAGTACTTC.